These 29 T cell receptor beta chains came from one sample sequenced in a study of shared clonotypes between healthy human individuals (dated by TCRdb to the early 2020s). Library generation was performed with the immunoSEQ multiplex PCR assay. TCRdb took over this immuneACCESS table, retaining in-frame rearrangements with V and J assigned. Such tables are incomplete; in checked studies, under half of the missing clones stem from an unresolved V gene, and the remainder is unexplained. Across this sample there are 2 million to 2.5 million clones, with just under 95% seen only once. Together, the top ten hold about 0.41% of the sample. The sequenced material came from naive CD4+ T cells from PBMCs. The cell subset or site label, read with the paper, signifies: CD45RA+ positively selected. The receptors originated from a man in his late teens or twenties in good health. Some clones in this sample may be carry-over from other donors' samples.

This clone appeared a single time. This chain uses TRBV6-6 with TRBJ1-4; 8 positions agree with TRBD1. The V and J ends lost 6 bases and 7 bases, in that order; junction bases with no gene match: 7. This CDR3 is built from 14 residues. The germline CDR1 and CDR2 sequences are MNHNY and SVGAGI (reference sequence). The CDR3 region is CASSQDRGFEKLFF. In DNA form, the CDR3 reads TGTGCCAGCAGCCAAGACAGGGGCTTTGAAAAACTGTTTTTT.

This rearrangement joins TRBV29-1 to TRBJ2-3, with D perhaps given as TRBD1 or TRBD2 (5 bases each). Germline values: CDR1 SQVTM, CDR2 ANQGSEA. The CDR3 is 16 amino acids. V was clipped by 6 bases and J by 0 bases, with 19 bases between them. The CDR3 region has the DNA TGCAGCGTCCGCAAGGGACCGGAGACTAGCACAGATACGCAGTATTTT. Its translation: CSVRKGPETSTDTQYF.

This clone was counted a single time. In nucleotides, the CDR3 is TGTGCCAGCAGCTTGGTGGGGGATAGACAGATCCAAGAGACCCAGTACTTC. Amino acid sequence: CASSLVGDRQIQETQYF. The J gene is TRBJ2-5, the V gene TRBV5-4; D is possibly TRBD1 or TRBD2 (5 bases each). The CDR3 length is 17 residues. V was cut by 0 bases and J by 1 base, with 16 bases left in between. CDR1 and CDR2 from the germline V gene are SGHNT and YYREEE (reference sequence).

The chain recombines TRBV7-2 with TRBJ1-5, with D tentatively TRBD1 (6 bases). Germline V gene data show CDR1 as SGHTA and CDR2 as FQGNSA. Trimming left V 5 bases short and J 5 bases short, with 10 bases between. This CDR3 comprises 13 residues. The CDR3 reads CASSPRQDQPQHF. The CDR3 bases are TGTGCCAGCAGCCCTAGACAGGATCAGCCCCAGCATTTT. The full variable domain, in which reference TRBV7-2 and TRBJ1-5 provide the parts outside the CDR3, is GAGVSQSPSNKVTEKGKDVELRCDPISGHTALYWYRQSLGQGLEFLIYFQGNSAPDKSGLPSDRFSAERTGGSVSTLTIQRTQQEDSAVYLCASSPRQDQPQHFGDGTRLSIL.

The chain links TRBV19 to TRBJ1-1; no clear D gene. Germline lookup yields CDR1 LNHDA and CDR2 SQIVND (reference sequence). Deletions cut 7 bases from V and 0 bases from J, with 15 bases between. This CDR3 comprises 15 residues. Written as DNA, the CDR3 is TGTGCCAGTACTACCTTCTGGGGATTGAACACTGAAGCTTTCTTT. Amino acid sequence: CASTTFWGLNTEAFF.

This clone came up once. The chain carries TRBV28 and TRBJ1-5, with unresolved D. The CDR3 runs to 18 residues. Trimming shortened V by 3 bases and J by 0 bases, and 18 bases separated the two germline ends. Germline assignment: CDR1 MDHEN and CDR2 SYDVKM. The CDR3 reads CASSFRMAPDYSNQPQHF. The CDR3 DNA reads TGTGCCAGCAGTTTTCGTATGGCTCCCGATTATAGCAATCAGCCCCAGCATTTT. The variable domain in full, completed from reference TRBV28 and TRBJ1-5, reads DVKVTQSSRYLVKRTGEKVFLECVQDMDHENMFWYRQDPGLGLRLIYFSYDVKMKEKGDIPEGYSVSREKKERFSLILESASTNQTSMYLCASSFRMAPDYSNQPQHFGDGTRLSIL.

The gene calls are TRBV7-2 and TRBJ2-7; 8 nucleotides line up with TRBD1. The V segment lost 4 bases and the J segment 5 bases; nucleotides outside the gene matches: 4. The CDR3 totals 13 residues. Germline CDR1 reads SGHTA; CDR2 reads FQGNSA. The CDR3 reads CASSSDRGNEQYF. The CDR3 DNA sequence: TGTGCCAGCAGCTCCGACAGGGGCAACGAGCAGTACTTC.

The V and J genes are TRBV6-6 and TRBJ1-5, with a possible D match to TRBD1 (6 bases). Trimming shortened V by 4 bases and J by 8 bases, and 18 bases separated the two germline ends. Germline V gene lookup returns CDR1 MNHNY and CDR2 SVGAGI (reference sequence). The CDR3 has 15 amino acids. The CDR3 here is CASSSGRAQGKPQHF. The CDR3 coding sequence is TGTGCCAGCAGTTCAGGACGGGCCCAGGGGAAGCCCCAGCATTTT.

This chain uses TRBV10-3 with TRBJ2-5; weak D call: TRBD1 (7 bases). Trimming pared 4 bases from V and 7 bases from J, leaving 16 bases between. The CDR3 runs to 14 residues. Germline V CDR1 and CDR2: ENHRY, SYGVKD. This CDR3 reads CAISGGQGGWTQYF. The CDR3 nucleotides read TGTGCCATCAGTGGGGGCCAGGGGGGATGGACCCAGTACTTC.

This sequence joins TRBV6-1 and TRBJ1-5, with D perhaps matching TRBD1 (5 bases). There are 16 residues in the CDR3. V lost 3 bases, J lost 1 base, and 13 bases lay in between. The V gene's germline CDR1 is MNHNS and CDR2 SASEGT. The CDR3 sequence: CASSEWIRESNQPQHF. The CDR3 bases are TGTGCCAGCAGTGAGTGGATCAGGGAGAGCAATCAGCCCCAGCATTTT.

The chain couples TRBV5-1 to TRBJ2-3; 7 nucleotides agree with TRBD1. After removal of 3 bases from V and 0 bases from J, the junction contained 4 bases not matched to a gene. The CDR3 extends over 15 amino acids. The germline CDR1 and CDR2 sequences are SGHRS and YFSETQ. The CDR3 sequence: CASSSGQLSTDTQYF. CDR3 bases: TGCGCCAGCAGCTCGGGACAGTTGAGCACAGATACGCAGTATTTT.

The chain is built from TRBV9 and TRBJ2-1, with TRBD2 identical over 9 bases. Germline CDR1 and CDR2: SGDLS and YYNGEE. CDR3 length equals 14 residues. V lost 6 bases and J lost 8; bases outside the gene matches: 9. CDR3 in amino acids: CASTLAGVSDEQFF. The CDR3 DNA sequence: TGTGCCAGCACCTTAGCGGGAGTGAGCGATGAGCAGTTCTTC.

This chain connects TRBV9 to TRBJ2-3; D may correspond to TRBD1 or TRBD2 (5 bases each). Germline lookup yields CDR1 SGDLS and CDR2 YYNGEE. The ends were cut back, 3 bases at V and 6 bases at J, with 17 bases in the middle. CDR3 length equals 15 residues. As DNA, the CDR3 is TGTGCCAGCAGCGGGAGTTTGGGGGAGAGGGATACGCAGTATTTT. Protein product: CASSGSLGERDTQYF.

This chain connects TRBV6-1 to TRBJ1-3; 8 nucleotides agree with TRBD1. This CDR3 has 15 amino acids. The V gene's germline CDR1 is MNHNS and CDR2 SASEGT. After removal of 6 bases from V and 4 bases from J, the junction contained 8 bases not matched to a gene. The CDR3 DNA is TGTGCCAGCAGCCATCACTACAGGGGGGGAAACACCATATATTTT. Translated, it gives CASSHHYRGGNTIYF.

The rearrangement uses TRBV4-1 and TRBJ2-6; D perhaps matches TRBD1 (5 bases). V lost 6 bases and J 0 bases, leaving 12 bases between the germline ends. Looked up from germline, CDR1 is MGHRA and CDR2 is YSYEKL. The CDR3 has 16 amino acids. The CDR3: CASRLGRGSGANVLTF. The CDR3 nucleotides read TGCGCCAGCAGGTTAGGTAGGGGCTCTGGGGCCAACGTCCTGACTTTC.

This clone appeared once. This sample includes further DNA sequences coding for the same CDR3. The chain employs TRBV18 and TRBJ2-7; D perhaps matches TRBD1 (6 bases). The CDR3 has 14 amino acids. Trimming cost V 1 base and J 4 bases, with 11 bases left between them. Germline lookup yields CDR1 KGHSH and CDR2 LQKENI. CDR3 nucleotide sequence: TGTGCCAGCTCACCACAGGGCAGGGGATACGAGCAGTACTTC. Its protein product is CASSPQGRGYEQYF.

This clone has a handful of counts. The chain carries TRBV20-1 and TRBJ1-1, with D unclear. Germline CDR1 DFQATT, CDR2 SNEGSKA (reference sequence). The CDR3 extends over 11 amino acids. The ends were cut back, 6 bases at V and 1 base at J, with 6 bases in the middle. Here the CDR3 DNA reads TGCAGTGCAGCTAAGAACACTGAAGCTTTCTTT. It is translated as CSAAKNTEAFF.

The gene calls are TRBV7-3 and TRBJ2-1; 13 bases line up with TRBD2. Germline V CDR1 and CDR2: SGHTA, FQGTGA. The CDR3 sequence is 16 residues long. V shed 5 bases and J 6 bases; nucleotides not matched to a gene: 7. CDR3 protein: CASSAHGTSGANEQFF. Written as DNA, the CDR3 is TGTGCCAGCAGCGCACACGGGACTAGCGGGGCCAATGAGCAGTTCTTC.

The chain links TRBV5-1 to TRBJ1-1; D possibly corresponds to TRBD1 (6 bases). V was clipped by 6 bases and J by 5 bases, with 14 bases between them. CDR3 size: 13 residues. Germline assignment: CDR1 SGHRS and CDR2 YFSETQ. CDR3 nucleotides: TGCGCCAGCACACAGGGCATTGGAACTGAAGCTTTCTTT. Its protein product is CASTQGIGTEAFF.

V gene TRBV4-3 combines with J gene TRBJ2-3; a possible D gene is TRBD2 (5 bases). This CDR3 has 17 residues. In germline, CDR1 is LGHNA, CDR2 YSLEER. Trimming removed 0 bases from V and 2 bases from J, with 15 bases in between. The CDR3, as DNA: TGCGCCAGCAGCCAAGATCGAACAGCGGAGCCCACAGATACGCAGTATTTT. Encoded protein: CASSQDRTAEPTDTQYF.

The V gene is TRBV11-3, the J gene TRBJ2-5; D not resolved. The DNA end is a closer match to TRBJ2-7, so the J assignment may be wrong. CDR3 length: 13 residues. The germline V gene encodes CDR1 SGHNT and CDR2 YENEEA. The CDR3 bases are TGTGCCAGCAGCTTAGCAGAAACCTACGAGCAGTACTTC. Its protein is CASSLAETYEQYF.

The rearrangement joins TRBV6-1 to TRBJ1-2, with 9 bases that match TRBD1. Germline CDR1 is MNHNS and CDR2 is SASEGT. The V segment lost 6 bases and the J segment 2 bases; nucleotides outside the gene matches: 7. CDR3 length: 15 residues. CDR3 sequence (DNA): TGTGCCAGCAGGGAGGGGACAGGGCCGAACTATGGCTACACCTTC. This sequence encodes CASREGTGPNYGYTF.

V usage is TRBV19 and J usage is TRBJ1-3, with unresolved D. The CDR3 has 15 residues. Germline lookup yields CDR1 LNHDA and CDR2 SQIVND (reference sequence). Trimming pared 5 bases from V and 0 bases from J, leaving 11 bases between. The CDR3 region is CASSPDGYSGNTIYF. The CDR3 coding sequence is TGTGCCAGTAGTCCCGACGGGTACTCTGGAAACACCATATATTTT.

The V gene is TRBV29-1, the J gene TRBJ2-2; D call uncertain. Deletions cut 4 bases from V and 4 bases from J, with 10 bases between. Per germline, CDR1 SQVTM and CDR2 ANQGSEA. This CDR3 has 13 amino acids. Here the CDR3 DNA reads TGCAGCGTTGCCTTAGGAAGCACCGGGGAGCTGTTTTTT. As protein: CSVALGSTGELFF.

A single count supports this clone. This sequence joins TRBV7-2 and TRBJ2-1, with D perhaps TRBD2 (5 bases). V lost 11 bases and J 6 bases, leaving 17 bases between the germline ends. The germline V gene has CDR1 SGHTA and CDR2 FQGNSA. This CDR3 region has 13 residues. DNA for the CDR3: TGTGCCTCCCTAGCCCAAGCGGTCAATGAGCAGTTCTTC. Protein: CASLAQAVNEQFF. Complete variable domain (other parts from reference TRBV7-2 and TRBJ2-1): GAGVSQSPSNKVTEKGKDVELRCDPISGHTALYWYRQSLGQGLEFLIYFQGNSAPDKSGLPSDRFSAERTGGSVSTLTIQRTQQEDSAVYLCASLAQAVNEQFFGPGTRLTVL.

Comments on this clone: The same CDR3 also results from other DNA sequences found in this sample. The chain couples TRBV5-4 to TRBJ2-7; 7 bases line up with TRBD2. CDR3 length equals 14 residues. Germline CDR1 is SGHNT and CDR2 is YYREEE (reference sequence). The V segment lost 1 base and the J segment 4 bases; nucleotides outside the gene matches: 5. CDR3 sequence reads: CASSLRAGVYEQYF. In nucleotides, the CDR3 is TGTGCCAGCAGCTTGCGGGCGGGAGTGTACGAGCAGTACTTC.

The chain has TRBV28 and TRBJ1-1; 7 bases align to TRBD1. Germline V gene lookup returns CDR1 MDHEN and CDR2 SYDVKM. The J segment lost 0 bases and the V segment lost 3 bases, leaving 10 bases of the junction unmatched. There are 17 residues in the CDR3. This CDR3 is CASSFGGQSFLNTEAFF. The CDR3 DNA follows: TGTGCCAGCAGTTTTGGGGGACAGAGTTTTTTGAACACTGAAGCTTTCTTT. Full variable domain (remainder filled in from reference TRBV28 and TRBJ1-1): DVKVTQSSRYLVKRTGEKVFLECVQDMDHENMFWYRQDPGLGLRLIYFSYDVKMKEKGDIPEGYSVSREKKERFSLILESASTNQTSMYLCASSFGGQSFLNTEAFFGQGTRLTVV.

The chain employs TRBV7-8 and TRBJ2-4, with D tentatively TRBD1 (6 bases). In germline, CDR1 is SGHVS, CDR2 FQNEAQ. V gave up 1 base and J gave up 4 bases, with 8 bases separating them. CDR3 size: 14 residues. The CDR3 nucleotides read TGTGCCAGCAGCTTAGTGACAGGAAAAAACATTCAGTACTTC. Residues: CASSLVTGKNIQYF. The whole variable domain, remainder taken from reference TRBV7-8 and TRBJ2-4, is GAGVSQSPRYKVAKRGQDVALRCDPISGHVSLFWYQQALGQGPEFLTYFQNEAQLDKSGLPSDRFFAERPEGSVSTLKIQRTQQEDSAVYLCASSLVTGKNIQYFGAGTRLSVL.

The chain uses TRBV11-2 and TRBJ2-7; 7 bases fit TRBD1. V was pared by 7 bases and J by 2 bases, with 8 bases of the junction left unmatched. This CDR3 spans 14 amino acids. The germline V gene has CDR1 SGHAT and CDR2 FQNNGV. This CDR3 is CASTTLQGAYEQYF. The CDR3 DNA follows: TGTGCCAGCACCACCCTTCAGGGGGCCTACGAGCAGTACTTC.